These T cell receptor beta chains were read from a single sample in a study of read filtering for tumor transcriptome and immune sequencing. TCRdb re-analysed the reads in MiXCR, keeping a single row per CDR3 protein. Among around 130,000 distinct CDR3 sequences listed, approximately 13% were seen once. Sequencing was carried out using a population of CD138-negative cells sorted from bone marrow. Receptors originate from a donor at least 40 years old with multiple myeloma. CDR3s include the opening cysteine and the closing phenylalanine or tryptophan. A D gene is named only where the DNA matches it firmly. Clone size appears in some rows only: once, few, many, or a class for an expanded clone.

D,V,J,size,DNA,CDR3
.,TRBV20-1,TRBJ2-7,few,TGCAGTGCCCTAGATGACTACGAGCAGTACTTC,CSALDDYEQYF
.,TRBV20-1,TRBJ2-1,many,TGCAGTGCTAGTAGGGGACAATCGTCCTACAATGAGCAGTTCTTC,CSASRGQSSYNEQFF
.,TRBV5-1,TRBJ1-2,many,TGCGCCAGCAGCCGGACTGAAGTCTATGGCTACACCTTC,CASSRTEVYGYTF
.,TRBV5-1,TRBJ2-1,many,TGCGCCAGCAGTAGAGGAAGCGACAATGAGCAGTTCTTC,CASSRGSDNEQFF
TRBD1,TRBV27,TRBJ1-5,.,TGTGCCAGCGGGACAGGGGGCCATCAGCCCCAGCATTTT,CASGTGGHQPQHF
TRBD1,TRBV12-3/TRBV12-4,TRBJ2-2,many,TGTGCCAGCAGACGTCCGGGGACAGGGGGCCGGGAGCTGTTTTTT,CASRRPGTGGRELFF
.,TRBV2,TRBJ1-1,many,TGTGCCAGCAGCCTCTTTTACGCCGATGAAGCTTTCTTT,CASSLFYADEAFF
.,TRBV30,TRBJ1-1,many,TGTGCCTGGAGTGAGCGGAGAGACACTGAAGCTTTCTTT,CAWSERRDTEAFF
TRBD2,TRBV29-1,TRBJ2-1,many,TGCAGCGTTCTAGCGGGAGGTCGGGAACATGAGCAGTTCTTC,CSVLAGGREHEQFF
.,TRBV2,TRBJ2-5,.,TGTGCCAGCATTCCAGCGGAGTACCAAGAGACCCAGTACTTC,CASIPAEYQETQYF
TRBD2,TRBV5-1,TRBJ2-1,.,TGCGCCAGCAGGTTAGGACTAGCGGGAGCCAATGAGCAGTTCTTC,CASRLGLAGANEQFF
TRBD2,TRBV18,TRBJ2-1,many,TGTGCCAGCTCACGACTAGCGGGAGGCCGTGTGGATGAGCAGTTCTTC,CASSRLAGGRVDEQFF
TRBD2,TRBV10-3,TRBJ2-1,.,TGTGCCATCAGTGAGCGGACTAGCGGTCACAATGAGCAGTTCTTC,CAISERTSGHNEQFF
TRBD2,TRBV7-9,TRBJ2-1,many,TGTGCCAGCAGTCAGACTAGCGGGAGGTTCAATGAGCAGTTCTTC,CASSQTSGRFNEQFF
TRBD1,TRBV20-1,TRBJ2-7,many,TGCAGTGCTAGACCTTTAGGACAGGGGGCATCCTACGAGCAGTACTTC,CSARPLGQGASYEQYF
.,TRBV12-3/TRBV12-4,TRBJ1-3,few,TGTGCCAGCAGTGTCCGGGCCACACTCTCTGGAAACACCATATATTTT,CASSVRATLSGNTIYF
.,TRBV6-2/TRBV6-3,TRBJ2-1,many,TGTGCCAGCAGTTACTCGTGGGTGTCCTCGGCCAATGAGCAGTTCTTC,CASSYSWVSSANEQFF
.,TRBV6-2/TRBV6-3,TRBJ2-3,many,TGTGCCAGCAGATATACGTTAGCCCGACTCCTTCCAGATACGCAGTATTTT,CASRYTLARLLPDTQYF
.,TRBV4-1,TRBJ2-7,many,TGCGCCAGCAGCCAAGAGGACCTTACGCCCAGCTACGAGCAGTACTTC,CASSQEDLTPSYEQYF
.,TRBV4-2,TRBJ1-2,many,TGTGCCAGCAGCCAAGATAGGGCTTCCTATGGCTACACCTTC,CASSQDRASYGYTF
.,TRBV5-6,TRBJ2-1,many,TGTGCCAGCAGCTTTGGTCAGTACAATGAGCAGTTCTTC,CASSFGQYNEQFF
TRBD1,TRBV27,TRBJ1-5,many,TGTGCCAGCAGCCCTTACAGGGGGCTCGAGCCCCAGCATTTT,CASSPYRGLEPQHF
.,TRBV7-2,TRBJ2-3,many,TGTGCCAGCAGCCTCAGCGGGAGCACAGATACGCAGTATTTT,CASSLSGSTDTQYF
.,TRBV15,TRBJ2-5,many,TGTGCCACCAGCAGAGCGACTGTCCCCCAAGAGACCCAGTACTTC,CATSRATVPQETQYF
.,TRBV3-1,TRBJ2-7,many,TGTGCCAGCAGCCAAGTAATGTACGAGCAGTACTTC,CASSQVMYEQYF
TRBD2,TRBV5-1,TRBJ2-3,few,TGCGCCAGCAGCCCGCAGGGACTAGCGGGAGAGTCGCAGTATTTT,CASSPQGLAGESQYF
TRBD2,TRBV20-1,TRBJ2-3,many,TGCAGTGCTAGAGGCGGGAGGGCCTTGGATACGCAGTATTTC,CSARGGRALDTQYF
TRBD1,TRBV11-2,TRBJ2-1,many,TGTGCCAGCAGCTTAGGAGGACAGGGAGTGTTCTTC,CASSLGGQGVFF
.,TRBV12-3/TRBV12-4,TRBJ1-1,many,TGTGCCAGCAGTTTAGGACAGACAAACACTGAAGCTTTCTTT,CASSLGQTNTEAFF
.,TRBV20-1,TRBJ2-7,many,TGCAGTGCTCCCAGAGGTACCTCCTACGAGCAGTACTTC,CSAPRGTSYEQYF
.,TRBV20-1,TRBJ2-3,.,TGCAGTGTGGCTCTAACCACAGATACGCAGTATTTT,CSVALTTDTQYF